This T cell receptor beta chain was observed in a study of blood T cell repertoires in COVID-19. V lost 4 bases to trimming and J lost 7 bases; unmatched junction nucleotides: 8. CDR1 and CDR2 (germline): MDHEN, SYDVKM. This CDR3 spans 16 amino acids. Clones were read by immunoSEQ multiplex PCR, and TCRdb kept only the in-frame ones, dropping some. Of more than 65,000 clones listed, about three quarters are singletons. V and J are TRBV28 and TRBJ2-3, with 13 bases matching TRBD2. This sequence was found in a woman older than 75 with active or convalescent COVID-19. Specimen: peripheral blood. The CDR3 nucleotides are TGTGCCAGCAGTTCCTGGACTAGCGGGGGCATGAATACGCAGTATTTT. This codes for CASSSWTSGGMNTQYF.